These T cell receptor beta chains were read from a single sample in a study of blood T cells in healthy people across ages. TCRdb processed the 5' RACE reads anew with MiXCR; each CDR3 protein has one entry. The table has about 290,000 distinct CDR3 sequences, 27% seen once; the top ten hold over 25%. The sequencing sample was made of blood. These receptors were taken from a woman aged 70-85 years in good health. The CDR3 runs from the conserved cysteine through the conserved F or W. The D gene is left open where the match is weak. The listing skips clone size in some rows; elsewhere it reads once, few, many or a size class.

TRBV28,NA,TRBJ2-7,TRBD2,TGTGCCAGCAGCCCCGGGGAGGGCCTGTACGAGCAGTACTTC,CASSPGEGLYEQYF
TRBV20-1,NA,TRBJ2-5,TRBD2,TGCAGTGCTAGCGGGAGGGCCGATGAGACCCAGTACTTC,CSASGRADETQYF
TRBV28,NA,TRBJ2-5,NA,TGTGCCAGCAGCTCGGCGGCATCCGAGACCCAGTACTTC,CASSSAASETQYF
TRBV20-1,NA,TRBJ2-7,NA,TGCAGTGCTAGAGAACACTGGACTGATCGTTACGAGCAGTACTTC,CSAREHWTDRYEQYF
TRBV12-3/TRBV12-4,few,TRBJ1-6,NA,TGTGCCAGCAATCTTGGGGGAGAGCTACGCTCACCCCTCCACTTT,CASNLGGELRSPLHF
TRBV7-9,few,TRBJ2-1,NA,TGTGCCAGCAGCTTAACATCGAGAAATGAGCAGTTCTTC,CASSLTSRNEQFF
TRBV20-1,few,TRBJ1-3,NA,TGCAGTGCTAGACTATCCTCTGGAAACACCATATATTTT,CSARLSSGNTIYF
TRBV6-5,few,TRBJ2-7,TRBD2,TGTGCCAGCAGTCTAGCTACGGGAGGTTACTACGAGCAGTACTTC,CASSLATGGYYEQYF
TRBV7-9,NA,TRBJ2-1,NA,TGTGCCAGCAGGCACGCGGGGCCCAATGAGCAGTTCTTC,CASRHAGPNEQFF
TRBV12-3/TRBV12-4,NA,TRBJ1-3,TRBD1,TGTGCCAGCAGCCCAGGGCTAGGACAGGACGCTAGCACCATATATTTT,CASSPGLGQDASTIYF
TRBV9,NA,TRBJ1-4,NA,TGTGCCAGCAGCGTAAGGGGGGAAGGGGAAAAACTGTTTTTT,CASSVRGEGEKLFF
TRBV20-1,NA,TRBJ2-1,TRBD1,TGCAGTGCTAGAAGACAGGGGCAGAAAAATGAGCAGTTCTTC,CSARRQGQKNEQFF
TRBV6-1,NA,TRBJ1-1,NA,TGTGCCAGCACCTCGTTTGACAGAGCGGTACGAGTGAGCACTGAAGCTTTCTTT,CASTSFDRAVRVSTEAFF
TRBV6-2/TRBV6-3,NA,TRBJ2-1,NA,TGTGCCAGCAGCTCCTTTATGTCGGGTAATGAGCAGTTCTTC,CASSSFMSGNEQFF
TRBV28,NA,TRBJ2-4,NA,TGTGCCAGCAGTCTTCGACTGGACAAAAACATTCAGTACTTC,CASSLRLDKNIQYF
TRBV6-1,NA,TRBJ2-1,TRBD1,TGTGCCAGCAGTGAAGCTTTCGGGACAGCCTACAATGAGCAGTTCTTC,CASSEAFGTAYNEQFF
TRBV11-2,NA,TRBJ1-1,TRBD1,TGTGCCTCTACCCCAAGGACAGGGACCACTGAAGCTTTCTTT,CASTPRTGTTEAFF
TRBV15,many,TRBJ2-5,NA,TGTGCCACCAGCAGAGATCAAGAGACCCAGTACTTC,CATSRDQETQYF
TRBV5-8,NA,TRBJ2-1,NA,TGTGCCAGCACCGTGGGGGCAGACAGTAGCCGTACCCAGTTCTTC,CASTVGADSSRTQFF
TRBV4-3,NA,TRBJ2-1,TRBD2,TGCGCCAGCAGCCAAGAACCACCGACTAGCGTTTACAATGAGCAGTTCTTC,CASSQEPPTSVYNEQFF
TRBV20-1,few,TRBJ1-1,TRBD1,TGCAGTGCGGGTGGGGGACAGGGGTTCACTGAAGCTTTCTTT,CSAGGGQGFTEAFF
TRBV15,few,TRBJ2-7,TRBD1,TGTGCCACCAGCAGAGGGGGGACAGGGGGTTACGAGCAGTACTTC,CATSRGGTGGYEQYF
TRBV7-2,few,TRBJ2-5,TRBD2,TGTGCCAGCAGCCCGCTAGGAGCGGGAGTGCGGGAGACCCAGTACTTC,CASSPLGAGVRETQYF
TRBV11-2,NA,TRBJ2-4,NA,TGTGCCAGCAGCTTAGAGGGTGGACCAACAAACATTCAGTACTTC,CASSLEGGPTNIQYF
TRBV18,many,TRBJ2-5,NA,TGTGCCAGCTCACCTGTGGGAGAGACCCAGTACTTC,CASSPVGETQYF
TRBV10-3,NA,TRBJ2-1,TRBD2,TGTGCCATCAGTGAGTTAGCGGGAGCCTATGAGCAGTTCTTC,CAISELAGAYEQFF
TRBV11-1,NA,TRBJ2-7,NA,TGTGCCAGCAGCAGCCGGGACACGAGCTCCTACGAGCAGTACTTC,CASSSRDTSSYEQYF
TRBV14,few,TRBJ2-1,NA,TGTGCCAGCAGCCCCCAAATAGCGACTGAGCAGTTCTTC,CASSPQIATEQFF
TRBV5-5,few,TRBJ2-4,NA,TGTGCCAGCAGTCCAGCCTTAACCGTGGGGAACATTCAGTACTTC,CASSPALTVGNIQYF
TRBV9,few,TRBJ2-5,NA,TGTGCCAGCAGCGTACGGGTCCGGGAGACCCAGTACTTC,CASSVRVRETQYF
TRBV6-6,few,TRBJ1-4,TRBD1,TGTGCCAGCAGCTTTAGGACAGGGGGCTCTGAAAAACTGTTTTTT,CASSFRTGGSEKLFF
TRBV7-2,many,TRBJ2-5,NA,TGTGCCAGCAGCTTATCTTTCGAGCGGATACAAGAGACCCAGTACTTC,CASSLSFERIQETQYF
TRBV29-1,few,TRBJ2-1,NA,TGCAGCGTGAGGGGTTACGGCTCCTACAATGAGCAGTTCTTC,CSVRGYGSYNEQFF
TRBV4-3,NA,TRBJ1-3,NA,TGCGCCAGCAGCCAAGATGGGGGGAACACCATATATTTT,CASSQDGGNTIYF
TRBV20-1,few,TRBJ1-4,NA,TGCAGTGCTAGAGGGCAGGGGAACCCCCGGAGGGAAAAACTGTTTTTT,CSARGQGNPRREKLFF
TRBV6-6,NA,TRBJ2-7,TRBD1,TGTGCCAGCAGTATCACAGGGGGCCACGAGCAGTACTTC,CASSITGGHEQYF
TRBV6-1,NA,TRBJ1-4,NA,TGTGCCAGCAGTGAAGATTTGCGGGGGCGCCCTAATGAAAAACTGTTTTTT,CASSEDLRGRPNEKLFF
TRBV4-1,few,TRBJ2-7,NA,TGCGCCAGCAGCCAAGACTGGCGGAGGAGCTCCTACGAGCAGTACTTC,CASSQDWRRSSYEQYF
TRBV11-2,many,TRBJ2-3,TRBD1,TGTGCCAGCAGCTTAGTTGGTCTCGGGACAGGAGACACAGATACGCAGTATTTT,CASSLVGLGTGDTDTQYF
TRBV29-1,few,TRBJ2-7,TRBD2,TGCAGCGCTCTTCCAGCGGGAGGGTTCTACGAGCAGTACTTC,CSALPAGGFYEQYF
TRBV20-1,few,TRBJ1-5,NA,TGCAGTGCTAGCAGTTATAGCAATCAGCCCCAGCATTTT,CSASSYSNQPQHF
TRBV28,many,TRBJ2-5,TRBD1,TGTGCCAGCAGTCCCGGGACAGGAATAGGGTGGGTTCAAGAGACCCAGTACTTC,CASSPGTGIGWVQETQYF
TRBV4-2,NA,TRBJ2-1,NA,TGTGCCAGCAGCCTCCTACGGGCTAGCGAATCCTACAATGAGCAGTTCTTC,CASSLLRASESYNEQFF
TRBV2,many,TRBJ1-4,TRBD1,TGTGCCAGCAGGGAGGGACAGGGAGAAGAAAAACTGTTTTTT,CASREGQGEEKLFF
TRBV7-9,few,TRBJ2-7,NA,TGTGCCAGCAGTCTCGGTGGCCGGAGCTACGAGCAGTACTTC,CASSLGGRSYEQYF
TRBV12-3/TRBV12-4,few,TRBJ2-1,TRBD2,TGTGCCAGCAGCTCCGGGGGGGGCCCCGACAATGAGCAGTTCTTC,CASSSGGGPDNEQFF
TRBV6-1,NA,TRBJ2-4,TRBD1,TGTGCCAGCAGTGGGGACAGCTGGGCCAAAAACATTCAGTACTTC,CASSGDSWAKNIQYF
TRBV5-8,NA,TRBJ1-1,NA,TGTGCCAGCAGCTTTGCTGCGCGGATGAACACTGAAGCTTTCTTT,CASSFAARMNTEAFF
TRBV27,NA,TRBJ1-4,NA,TGTGCCAGCAGTTTATCGAACCTCGGAAAACTGTTTTTT,CASSLSNLGKLFF
TRBV14,once,TRBJ2-1,NA,TGTGCCAGCAGCCGCGGGGCTACTCGGAATGAGCAGTTCTTC,CASSRGATRNEQFF
TRBV15,few,TRBJ2-1,NA,TGTGCCACCAGCAGAGCCTACAATGAGCAGTTCTTC,CATSRAYNEQFF
TRBV11-2,few,TRBJ2-1,TRBD2,TGTGCCAGCAGCTTAGTGGGGGGGGGTGCTTTGGAGCAGTTCTTC,CASSLVGGGALEQFF
TRBV6-2/TRBV6-3,NA,TRBJ2-1,NA,TGTGCCAGCAGTTACTATGGCGTTCACCAGGGTGAGCAGTTCTTC,CASSYYGVHQGEQFF
TRBV20-1,few,TRBJ1-4,NA,TGCAGTGCTAGAGGGAAGATCGGAGAACTGTTTTTT,CSARGKIGELFF
TRBV28,few,TRBJ2-1,NA,TGTGCCAGCAGTTCGGACAGCGAATCCCCTTCGGGGTTCTTC,CASSSDSESPSGFF
TRBV29-1,NA,TRBJ2-1,NA,TGCAGCGTTGAAAGAAGGACCAATGAGCAGTTCTTC,CSVERRTNEQFF
TRBV4-1,few,TRBJ2-1,NA,TGCGCCAGCAGCTTGGGGGTACCCTTACATTCCTACAATGAGCAGTTCTTC,CASSLGVPLHSYNEQFF
TRBV20-1,many,TRBJ1-4,TRBD1,TGCAGTGCTCTGACAGGGGTCGAAGAAAAACTGTTTTTT,CSALTGVEEKLFF
TRBV4-3,few,TRBJ2-7,NA,TGCGCCAGCAGCCAAGATGCCGGGACCGCCCTCGAGCAGTACTTC,CASSQDAGTALEQYF